What follows are 2 T cell receptor beta chains derived from one specimen sequenced in a study of metastatic and nonmetastatic thyroid tumors. TCRdb reanalyzed the PCR reads with MiXCR. The data hold fewer than 40,000 clones, with 25% to 35% observed a single time. Thyroid surgery had not been preceded by any treatment in any patient. The sample was blood. The receptors were sampled from a female donor with papillary thyroid cancer or a benign thyroid nodule (not recorded which). Some clones in this sample may be carry-over from other donors' samples.

On this clone: A much larger clone lies a single base off, so this may be a read error. The chain has TRBV29-1 and TRBJ2-3, with a weak D call TRBD1 (6 bases). CDR3 length equals 13 residues. Germline lookup yields CDR1 SQVTM and CDR2 ANQGSEA. The CDR3 loop is CSVERGSADAQYF. The CDR3 DNA reads TGCAGCGTTGAAAGGGGGAGTGCAGATGCGCAGTATTTT.

This clone was seen at least ten times. The V call is TRBV4-3, the J call TRBJ2-7; D is uncertain. Trimming took off 1 base at V and 3 bases at J, with 10 bases between the two ends. The CDR3 has 14 residues. Germline V gives CDR1 LGHNA, CDR2 YSLEER. CDR3 DNA: TGCGCCAGCAGCCAAGGGCTGGACCTCTACGAGCAGTACTTC. Amino acids: CASSQGLDLYEQYF.